Listed below are T cell receptor beta chains from one sample, sequenced in a study of blood T cell repertoires in COVID-19. Profiling relied on immunoSEQ multiplex PCR, and the TCRdb table lists in-frame clones only, not all of them. The data hold 110,000 or so clones, with approximately 87% observed a single time. Sequences were obtained from peripheral blood. These receptors were obtained from a man aged 55 to 70 with acute or convalescent COVID-19. The CDR3 runs from the conserved cysteine through the conserved F or W. A D gene is named only where the DNA matches it firmly. Rows give clone size only sometimes, using once, few, many, or a class for an expanded clone.

j_gene	d_gene	v_gene	abundance	CDR3nt	CDR3aa
TRBJ1-5	-	TRBV27	-	TGTGCCAGCAGTTTCCAGGTCAATCAGCCCCAGCATTTT	CASSFQVNQPQHF
TRBJ1-1	-	TRBV7-9	once	TGTGCCAGCAGCTGGTTACCGCAGGGGAGTAGCACTGAAGCTTTCTTT	CASSWLPQGSSTEAFF
TRBJ1-5	-	TRBV12-3/TRBV12-4	-	TGTGCCAGCAGCTTCACGCAGAATCAGCCCCAGCATTTT	CASSFTQNQPQHF
TRBJ2-2	TRBD2	TRBV6-2/TRBV6-3	-	TGTGCCAGCAGTCGCACTAGCGGCGCGAACACCGGGGAGCTGTTTTTT	CASSRTSGANTGELFF
TRBJ1-4	-	TRBV6-2/TRBV6-3	-	TGTGCCAGCAGTCGGGGGGCTCCGGACGATTCGGAAAAACTGTTTTTT	CASSRGAPDDSEKLFF
TRBJ2-7	-	TRBV11-1	-	TGTGCCAGCAGCCGAGACAGGCACTCCTACGAGCAGTACTTC	CASSRDRHSYEQYF
TRBJ1-1	-	TRBV6-1	-	TGTGCCAGCAGTGAATCTTGGGCTGGAGCTTTCTTT	CASSESWAGAFF
TRBJ2-1	-	TRBV10-3	-	TGTGCCATCAGTGAGAGCAGGAATGAGCAGTTCTTC	CAISESRNEQFF
TRBJ2-5	TRBD1	TRBV7-3	once	TGTGCCAGCAGCTTAACGGGACAGGGGGCCGAGACCCAGTACTTC	CASSLTGQGAETQYF
TRBJ2-5	TRBD1	TRBV7-6	once	TGTGCCAGCAGCTTAGCCCCGGGGACAGGGCGAGAAGAGACCCAGTACTTC	CASSLAPGTGREETQYF
TRBJ1-6	TRBD1	TRBV5-1	-	TGCGCCAGCAAGGTGGAGGGGGCTTTGACACCCCTCCACTTT	CASKVEGALTPLHF
TRBJ1-5	TRBD1	TRBV23-1	-	TGCGCCAGCAGTCAATCGGGGACAGGCAATCAGCCCCAGCATTTT	CASSQSGTGNQPQHF
TRBJ1-1	-	TRBV9	-	TGTGCCAGCAGCGTGGTAGACAGACACACTGAAGCTTTCTTT	CASSVVDRHTEAFF
TRBJ2-6	-	TRBV7-9	-	TGTGCCAGCAGCTTAGACGCGGGGGCCAACGTCCTGACTTTC	CASSLDAGANVLTF